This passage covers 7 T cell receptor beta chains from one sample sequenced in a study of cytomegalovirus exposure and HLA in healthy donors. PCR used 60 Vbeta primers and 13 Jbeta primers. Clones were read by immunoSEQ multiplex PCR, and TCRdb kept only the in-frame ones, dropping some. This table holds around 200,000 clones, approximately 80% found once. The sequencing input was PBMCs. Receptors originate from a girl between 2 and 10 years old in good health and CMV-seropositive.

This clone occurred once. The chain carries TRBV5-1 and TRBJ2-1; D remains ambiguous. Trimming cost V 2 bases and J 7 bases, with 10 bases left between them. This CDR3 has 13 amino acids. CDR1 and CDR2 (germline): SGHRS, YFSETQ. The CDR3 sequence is CASSFGTPNEQFF. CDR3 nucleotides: TGCGCCAGCAGCTTTGGTACACCAAATGAGCAGTTCTTC.

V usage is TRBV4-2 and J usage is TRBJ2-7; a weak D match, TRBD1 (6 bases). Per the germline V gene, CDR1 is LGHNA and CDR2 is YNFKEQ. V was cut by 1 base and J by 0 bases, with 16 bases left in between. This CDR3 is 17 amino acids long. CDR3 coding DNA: TGTGCCAGCAGCCAAGCTTTCTCCGGGACATTCTCCTACGAGCAGTACTTC. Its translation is CASSQAFSGTFSYEQYF.

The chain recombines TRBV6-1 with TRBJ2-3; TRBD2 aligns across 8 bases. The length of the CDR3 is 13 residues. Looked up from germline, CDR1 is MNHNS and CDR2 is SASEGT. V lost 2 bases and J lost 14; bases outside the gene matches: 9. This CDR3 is CASSESGRGGRYF. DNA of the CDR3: TGTGCCAGCAGTGAAAGCGGACGGGGGGGCCGGTATTTT.

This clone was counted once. The CDR3 nucleotides are TGTGCCAGCAGTTGGGACAGGGGAAACACTGAAGCTTTCTTT. Protein: CASSWDRGNTEAFF. The rearrangement links TRBV28 to TRBJ1-1, with 10 bases fitting TRBD1. The CDR3 covers 14 residues. V lost 4 bases to trimming and J lost 2 bases; unmatched junction nucleotides: 1. Germline values: CDR1 MDHEN, CDR2 SYDVKM.

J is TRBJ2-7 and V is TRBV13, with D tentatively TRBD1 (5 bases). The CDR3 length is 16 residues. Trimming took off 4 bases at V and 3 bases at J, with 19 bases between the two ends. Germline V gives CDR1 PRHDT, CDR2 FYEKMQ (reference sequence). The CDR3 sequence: CASSSERETARYEQYF. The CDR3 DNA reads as TGTGCCAGCAGCTCCGAACGTGAGACAGCACGCTACGAGCAGTACTTC.

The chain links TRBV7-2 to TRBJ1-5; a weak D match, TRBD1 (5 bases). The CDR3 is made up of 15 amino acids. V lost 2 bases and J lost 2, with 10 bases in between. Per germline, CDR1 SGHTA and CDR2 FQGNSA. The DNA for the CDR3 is TGTGCCAGCAGCTTACAGGGTAATGGCAATCAGCCCCAGCATTTT. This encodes CASSLQGNGNQPQHF. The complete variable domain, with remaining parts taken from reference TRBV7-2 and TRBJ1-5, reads GAGVSQSPSNKVTEKGKDVELRCDPISGHTALYWYRQSLGQGLEFLIYFQGNSAPDKSGLPSDRFSAERTGGSVSTLTIQRTQQEDSAVYLCASSLQGNGNQPQHFGDGTRLSIL.

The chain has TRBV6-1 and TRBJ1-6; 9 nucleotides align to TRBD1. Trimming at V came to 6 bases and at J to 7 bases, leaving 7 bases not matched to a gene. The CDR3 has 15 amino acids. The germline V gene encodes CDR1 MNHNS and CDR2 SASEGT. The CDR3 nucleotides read TGTGCCAGCAGGCGGGGACAGGGTACGAATTCACCCCTCCACTTT. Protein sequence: CASRRGQGTNSPLHF.